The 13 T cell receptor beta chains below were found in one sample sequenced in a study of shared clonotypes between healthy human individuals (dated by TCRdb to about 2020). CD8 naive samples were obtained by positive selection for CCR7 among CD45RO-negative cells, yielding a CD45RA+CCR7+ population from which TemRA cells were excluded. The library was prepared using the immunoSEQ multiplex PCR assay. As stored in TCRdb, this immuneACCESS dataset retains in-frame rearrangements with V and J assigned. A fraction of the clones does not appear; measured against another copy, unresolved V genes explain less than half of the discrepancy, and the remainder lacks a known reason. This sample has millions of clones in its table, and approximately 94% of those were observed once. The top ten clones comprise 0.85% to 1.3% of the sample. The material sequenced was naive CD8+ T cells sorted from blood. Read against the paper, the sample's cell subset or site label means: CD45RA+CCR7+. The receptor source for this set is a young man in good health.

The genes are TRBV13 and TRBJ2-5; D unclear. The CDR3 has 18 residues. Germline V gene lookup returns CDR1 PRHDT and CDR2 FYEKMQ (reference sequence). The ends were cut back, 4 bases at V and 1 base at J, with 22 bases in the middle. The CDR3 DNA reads TGTGCCAGCAGCTCTCAAGACGTCCTGTCCCCCCGCCAAGAGACCCAGTACTTC. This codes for CASSSQDVLSPRQETQYF. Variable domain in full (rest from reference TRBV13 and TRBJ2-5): AAGVIQSPRHLIKEKRETATLKCYPIPRHDTVYWYQQGPGQDPQFLISFYEKMQSDKGSIPDRFSAQQFSDYHSELNMSSLELGDSALYFCASSSQDVLSPRQETQYFGPGTRLLVL.

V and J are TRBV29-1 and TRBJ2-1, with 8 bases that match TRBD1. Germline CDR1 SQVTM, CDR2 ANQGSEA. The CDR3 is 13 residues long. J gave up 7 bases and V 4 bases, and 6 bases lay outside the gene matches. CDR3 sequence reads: CSVVQGVRNEQFF. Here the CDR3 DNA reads TGCAGCGTTGTACAGGGGGTACGGAATGAGCAGTTCTTC.

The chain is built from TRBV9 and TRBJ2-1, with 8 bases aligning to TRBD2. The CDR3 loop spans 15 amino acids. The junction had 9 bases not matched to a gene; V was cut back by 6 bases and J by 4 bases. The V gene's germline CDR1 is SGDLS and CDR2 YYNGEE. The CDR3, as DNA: TGTGCCAGCAACGACGGGAGGGGAGGGTACAATGAGCAGTTCTTC. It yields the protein CASNDGRGGYNEQFF.

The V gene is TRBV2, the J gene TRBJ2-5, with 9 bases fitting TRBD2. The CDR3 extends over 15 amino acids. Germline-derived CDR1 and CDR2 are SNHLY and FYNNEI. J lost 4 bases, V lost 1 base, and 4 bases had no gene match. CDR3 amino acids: CASSEGGGALETQYF. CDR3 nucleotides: TGTGCCAGCAGTGAAGGCGGGGGGGCCCTAGAGACCCAGTACTTC.

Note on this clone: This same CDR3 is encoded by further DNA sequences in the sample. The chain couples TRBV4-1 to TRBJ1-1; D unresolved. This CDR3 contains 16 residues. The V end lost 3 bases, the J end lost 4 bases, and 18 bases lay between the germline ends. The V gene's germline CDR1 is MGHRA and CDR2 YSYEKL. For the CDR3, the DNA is TGCGCCAGCAGCCATACGGACGGAATACGTGCCACTGAAGCTTTCTTT. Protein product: CASSHTDGIRATEAFF.

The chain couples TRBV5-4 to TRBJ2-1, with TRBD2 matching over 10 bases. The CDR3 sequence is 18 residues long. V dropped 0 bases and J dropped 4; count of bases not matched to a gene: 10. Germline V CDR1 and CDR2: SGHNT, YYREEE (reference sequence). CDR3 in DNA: TGTGCCAGCAGCTTGGAGGCGCGAGCGGGAGGGGTTTACAATGAGCAGTTCTTC. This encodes CASSLEARAGGVYNEQFF.

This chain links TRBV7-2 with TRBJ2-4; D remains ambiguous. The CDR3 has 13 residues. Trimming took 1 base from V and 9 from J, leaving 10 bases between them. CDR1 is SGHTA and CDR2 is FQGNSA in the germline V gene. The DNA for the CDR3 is TGTGCCAGCAGCTTAGAACCCCTGGGCATTCAGTACTTC. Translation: CASSLEPLGIQYF.

Here the CDR3 DNA reads TGTGCCAGCAGTGACTCAGGGACTAGCGGAGCGGAACGGGCAGATACGCAGTATTTT. It specifies CASSDSGTSGAERADTQYF. V and J are TRBV6-4 and TRBJ2-3; TRBD2 aligns across 11 bases. Germline loops: CDR1 MRHNA, CDR2 SNTAGT. This CDR3 region has 19 residues. The V and J ends lost 0 bases and 4 bases, in that order; junction bases with no gene match: 12.

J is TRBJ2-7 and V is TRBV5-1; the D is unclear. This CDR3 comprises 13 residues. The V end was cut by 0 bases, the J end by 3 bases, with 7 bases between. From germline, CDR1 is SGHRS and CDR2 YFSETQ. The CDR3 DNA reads TGCGCCAGCAGCTTGGAAGCTGTCTACGAGCAGTACTTC. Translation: CASSLEAVYEQYF.

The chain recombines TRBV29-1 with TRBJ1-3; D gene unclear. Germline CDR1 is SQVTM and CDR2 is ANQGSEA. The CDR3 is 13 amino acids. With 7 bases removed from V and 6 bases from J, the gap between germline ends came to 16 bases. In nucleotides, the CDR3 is TGCAGCGCTACACAGCAGAACGAAAACACCATATATTTT. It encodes CSATQQNENTIYF.

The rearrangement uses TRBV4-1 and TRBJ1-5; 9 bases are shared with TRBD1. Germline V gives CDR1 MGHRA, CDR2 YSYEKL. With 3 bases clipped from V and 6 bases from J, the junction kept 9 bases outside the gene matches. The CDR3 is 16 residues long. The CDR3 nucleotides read TGCGCCAGCAGCCACACAGGGGGCGCTTGGGGTCAGCCCCAGCATTTT. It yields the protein CASSHTGGAWGQPQHF.

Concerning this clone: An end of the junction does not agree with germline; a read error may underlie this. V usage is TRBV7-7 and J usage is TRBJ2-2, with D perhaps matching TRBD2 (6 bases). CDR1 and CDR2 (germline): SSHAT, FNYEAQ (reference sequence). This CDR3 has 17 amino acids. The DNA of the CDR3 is TGTGCTAGCAGCTTGGGAGCGGGTGACTCGAACACCGGGGAGCTGTTTTTT. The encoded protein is CASSLGAGDSNTGELFF.

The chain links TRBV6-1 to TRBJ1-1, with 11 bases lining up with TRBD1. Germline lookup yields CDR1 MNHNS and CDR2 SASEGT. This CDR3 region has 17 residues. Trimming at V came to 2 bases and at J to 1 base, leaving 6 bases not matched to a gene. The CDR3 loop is CASSERDRGIPNTEAFF. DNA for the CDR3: TGTGCCAGCAGTGAACGGGACAGGGGGATACCGAACACTGAAGCTTTCTTT.